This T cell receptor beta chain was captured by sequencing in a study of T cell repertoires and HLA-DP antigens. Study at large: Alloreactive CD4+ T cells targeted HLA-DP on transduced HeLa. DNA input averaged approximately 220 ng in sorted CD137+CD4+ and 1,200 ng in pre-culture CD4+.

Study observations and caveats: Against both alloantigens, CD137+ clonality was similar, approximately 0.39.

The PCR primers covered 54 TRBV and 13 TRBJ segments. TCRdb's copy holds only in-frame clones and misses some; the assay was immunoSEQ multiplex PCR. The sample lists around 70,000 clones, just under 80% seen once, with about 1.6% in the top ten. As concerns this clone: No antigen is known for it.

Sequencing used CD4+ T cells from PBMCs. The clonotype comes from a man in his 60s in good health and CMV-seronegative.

CDR3 protein: CASSFEGVSGYTF. The CDR3 DNA sequence: TGTGCCAGCAGCTTTGAAGGCGTTAGTGGCTACACCTTC. V usage is TRBV7-8 and J usage is TRBJ1-2; the D is unclear. The ends were cut back, 3 bases at V and 7 bases at J, with 12 bases in the middle. The CDR3 is 13 amino acids. From germline, CDR1 is SGHVS and CDR2 FQNEAQ.